The 10 T cell receptor beta chains below all came from one sample that was sequenced in a study of T-cell memory formation after mild COVID-19. From the 5' RACE reads, TCRdb called clonotypes with MiXCR, one entry per CDR3 protein. Of about 180,000 distinct CDR3 sequences listed, 16% are singletons. The sequencing sample was made of PBMCs or a T cell subset sorted from them (not recorded which). These receptors all come from an adult woman who had mild COVID-19 (a few samples of this study predate the infection). Cell type and time point are not known.

This clonotype was seen only a few times. The CDR3 DNA reads TGTGCCAGCAGTGAACACCCGAGGGCTAGCGGTGTAGCCAAAAACATTCAGTACTTC. This sequence encodes CASSEHPRASGVAKNIQYF. The J gene is TRBJ2-4, the V gene TRBV25-1, with TRBD2 matching 7 bases. Trimming took 2 bases from V and 0 from J; bases not matched to a gene: 13. There are 19 residues in the CDR3. CDR1 is MGHDK, CDR2 SYGVNS, per germline.

The rearrangement joins TRBV18 to TRBJ1-1; D gene unclear. The CDR3 extends over 12 amino acids. CDR1 and CDR2 (germline): KGHSH, LQKENI. V gave up 6 bases and J gave up 6 bases, with 11 bases separating them. The CDR3: CASSDGRAEAFF. CDR3 sequence (DNA): TGTGCCAGCTCCGACGGGAGGGCTGAAGCTTTCTTT.

The chain recombines TRBV7-6 with TRBJ2-1; D might be TRBD1 (5 bases). Germline loops: CDR1 SGHVS, CDR2 FNYEAQ. The CDR3 runs 13 residues. Trimming removed 3 bases at V and 3 bases at J, with 6 bases between. The CDR3 reads CASSFQGYNEQFF. CDR3 coding DNA: TGTGCCAGCAGCTTCCAGGGCTACAATGAGCAGTTCTTC.

The chain couples TRBV12-3 or TRBV12-4 to TRBJ2-3; D is uncertain. The length of the CDR3 is 16 residues. Trimming shortened V by 0 bases and J by 2 bases, and 12 bases separated the two germline ends. The DNA of the CDR3 is TGTGCCAGCAGTTTAGCGCATTCCGGGTTCACAGATACGCAGTATTTT. Protein sequence: CASSLAHSGFTDTQYF.

The CDR3 spells CASSRAGRGTEAFF. CDR3 nucleotide sequence: TGTGCCAGCAGCCGGGCGGGGAGGGGAACTGAAGCTTTCTTT. The rearrangement links TRBV11-2 to TRBJ1-1; D might be TRBD1 (5 bases). Trimming cost V 5 bases and J 5 bases, with 15 bases left between them. The length of the CDR3 is 14 residues. CDR1 SGHAT and CDR2 FQNNGV come from the germline V gene.

The chain uses TRBV6-2 or TRBV6-3 and TRBJ1-1, with unresolved D. The CDR3 is 14 amino acids. Trimming cost V 2 bases and J 8 bases, with 15 bases left between them. The germline V gene encodes CDR1 MNHEY and CDR2 SVGEGT. DNA for the CDR3: TGTGCCAGCAGTTACGTTGGACGAGCCCCGGAAGCTTTCTTT. Its protein product is CASSYVGRAPEAFF.

This rearrangement joins TRBV12-3 or TRBV12-4 to TRBJ1-1; D gene unclear. CDR3 size: 13 residues. Trimming stripped 3 bases from V and 6 bases from J, with 11 bases between. The CDR3 loop reads CASSLGGVAEAFF. The CDR3 nucleotides are TGTGCCAGCAGTTTGGGCGGGGTTGCTGAAGCTTTCTTT.

This clonotype has a handful of counts. The chain is built from TRBV7-2 and TRBJ2-5; tentatively, D is TRBD2 (5 bases). V was pared by 4 bases and J by 6 bases, with 15 bases between. Germline CDR1 SGHTA, CDR2 FQGNSA. The CDR3 extends over 14 amino acids. CDR3 region: CASSSRGFGQTQYF. In nucleotides, the CDR3 is TGTGCCAGCAGCTCAAGAGGGTTCGGTCAGACCCAGTACTTC.

In this sample, this clonotype turned up a few times. The chain has TRBV6-5 and TRBJ1-5; D is possibly TRBD1 (5 bases). V was pared by 2 bases and J by 9 bases, with 14 bases between. CDR3 length: 14 amino acids. Germline V gene data show CDR1 as MNHEY and CDR2 as SVGAGI. In DNA, the CDR3 is TGTGCCAGCAGTTACCAGCAGGGCGGTCGGCCCCAGCATTTT. Protein: CASSYQQGGRPQHF.

This clonotype was recorded at least ten times. The chain links TRBV7-6 to TRBJ2-3, with D perhaps matching TRBD2 (5 bases). This CDR3 region has 17 residues. V was pared by 2 bases and J by 0 bases, with 15 bases between. Germline V gives CDR1 SGHVS, CDR2 FNYEAQ. DNA for the CDR3: TGTGCCAGCAGCTTACTGGTAGCGACTTCAAGCACAGATACGCAGTATTTT. Its protein is CASSLLVATSSTDTQYF.